This TCR beta chain was observed in a study of shared clonotypes between healthy human individuals. Study-wide points: Around 5.4% of naive CD4 clonotypes were common to a few donors. Non-shared clonotypes had lower generation probabilities than clonotypes shared by all four sorted-subset donors.

For each subset, genomic DNA was distributed in equal portions over several immunoSEQ plates. Repertoires were generated with immunoSEQ multiplex PCR, while TCRdb's copy carries only in-frame clones and drops some. The table records 550,000 to 850,000 clones, roughly two thirds of them present only once. Germline V CDR1 and CDR2: MGHRA, YSYEKL. The CDR3 consists of 16 residues. V gave up 2 bases and J gave up 1 base, with 12 bases separating them. Turning to this clone: Its antigen remains unknown.

This receptor was taken from a woman in her twenties or thirties in good health. This sequence joins TRBV4-1 and TRBJ1-5; no reliable D call. The sequenced sample was memory CD4+ T cells sorted from blood. The subset here: CD45RA-negative fraction. DNA for the CDR3: TGCGCCAGCAGCCAATTATACTCGGGGAGCAATCAGCCCCAGCATTTT. It yields the protein CASSQLYSGSNQPQHF.